These 13 T cell receptor beta chains were all obtained from the same sample, sequenced in a study of shared clonotypes between healthy human individuals. Sequenced by immunoSEQ multiplex PCR; TCRdb stores in-frame clones only, minus some. The sample lists some 350,000 clones; under 80% were seen once. The material sequenced was memory CD4+ T cells sorted from blood. Stated subset: CD45RA-negative fraction. The receptors were sampled from a man younger than 40 in good health.

The chain links TRBV5-6 to TRBJ2-1; D is uncertain. The germline V gene has CDR1 SGHDT and CDR2 YYEEEE. Trimming took off 1 base at V and 10 bases at J, with 18 bases between the two ends. This CDR3 is built from 15 residues. The CDR3 loop is CASSLFSGTIMEQFF. The CDR3 coding sequence is TGTGCCAGCAGCTTGTTTAGTGGCACCATAATGGAGCAGTTCTTC.

This sequence joins TRBV5-1 and TRBJ2-4; TRBD1 matches at 7 bases. V dropped 2 bases and J dropped 1; count of bases not matched to a gene: 3. Germline assignment: CDR1 SGHRS and CDR2 YFSETQ. The CDR3 length is 15 residues. The CDR3: CASSLQGLAKNIQYF. The DNA for the CDR3 is TGCGCCAGCAGCTTACAGGGGCTGGCCAAAAACATTCAGTACTTC.

The chain uses TRBV5-4 and TRBJ2-5; a weak D match, TRBD1 (5 bases). V was shortened by 3 bases and J by 2 bases, with 17 bases between the two germline ends. The germline V gene encodes CDR1 SGHNT and CDR2 YYREEE (reference sequence). This CDR3 spans 16 amino acids. CDR3 sequence (DNA): TGTGCCAGCAGCTCCATGAAACAGGCCGAACAAGAGACCCAGTACTTC. Its protein is CASSSMKQAEQETQYF.

This clone was counted a few times. The chain combines TRBV15 with TRBJ2-7; D tentatively reads TRBD1 or TRBD2 (5 bases each). Germline CDR1 LNHNV, CDR2 YYDKDF (reference sequence). The ends were cut back, 0 bases at V and 6 bases at J, with 12 bases in the middle. The CDR3 runs 14 residues. The DNA of the CDR3 is TGTGCCACCAGCAGAGATCTAGCAGGGACCGAGCAGTACTTC. Its translation: CATSRDLAGTEQYF.

V and J are TRBV7-2 and TRBJ2-7; D perhaps matches TRBD2 (8 bases). V lost 4 bases and J lost 0, with 16 bases in between. The CDR3 runs to 16 residues. Germline assignment: CDR1 SGHTA and CDR2 FQGNSA. The CDR3 DNA is TGTGCCAGCAGCTCAGGGGGTACTAGCGGCTCCTACGAGCAGTACTTC. Translating gives CASSSGGTSGSYEQYF.

The rearrangement links TRBV25-1 to TRBJ2-1; 9 bases are shared with TRBD2. The CDR3 is 16 residues long. J was trimmed by 0 bases and V by 3 bases; bases with no gene match: 3. Germline assignment: CDR1 MGHDK and CDR2 SYGVNS. For the CDR3, the DNA is TGTGCCAGCAGTGAGACTAGCGGAGGCTCCTACAATGAGCAGTTCTTC. Its translation: CASSETSGGSYNEQFF.

Of note for this clone: A single base separates this from a much larger clone, so it may be a read error. The same CDR3 is also encoded by other DNA sequences in this sample. The chain recombines TRBV9 with TRBJ2-7, with a tentative D call TRBD2 (5 bases). Germline V gene lookup returns CDR1 SGDLS and CDR2 YYNGEE. The CDR3 consists of 14 residues. CDR3 residues: CASSAGPSSYEQYF. In nucleotides, the CDR3 is TGTGCCAGCAGCGCGGGCCCTAGCTCCTACGAGCAATACTTC.

The rearrangement uses TRBV4-1 and TRBJ2-7, with 8 nucleotides matching TRBD2. V was pared by 5 bases and J by 3 bases, with 9 bases of the junction left unmatched. The CDR3 covers 15 residues. CDR1 is MGHRA and CDR2 is YSYEKL in the germline V gene. CDR3 coding DNA: TGCGCCAGCAGCTCACCGGGGGGGAATCTCTACGAGCAGTACTTC. It yields the protein CASSSPGGNLYEQYF.

Notes on this clone: Other DNA sequences of this sample code for an identical CDR3. The chain combines TRBV7-2 with TRBJ1-1; D gene ambiguous. The CDR3 has 14 residues. The V end lost 5 bases, the J end lost 1 base, and 11 bases lay between the germline ends. The germline V gene encodes CDR1 SGHTA and CDR2 FQGNSA. The DNA for the CDR3 is TGTGCCAGCAGCCCCGGAGCCGCGAACACTGAAGCTTTCTTT. Residues: CASSPGAANTEAFF.

The chain links TRBV6-1 to TRBJ2-5; D gene ambiguous. The CDR3 has 14 residues. Germline CDR1 is MNHNS and CDR2 is SASEGT. Trimming shortened V by 4 bases and J by 5 bases, and 14 bases separated the two germline ends. The CDR3 nucleotides are TGTGCCAGCAGTGGGACGGTGGAGCGTGAGACCCAGTACTTC. Translation gives CASSGTVERETQYF.

In its sample, this clone was seen once. The genes are TRBV19 and TRBJ2-5; 9 bases map to TRBD2. The CDR3 covers 14 residues. The junction had 6 bases not matched to a gene; V was cut back by 9 bases and J by 1 base. Germline V gene data show CDR1 as LNHDA and CDR2 as SQIVND (reference sequence). In DNA form, the CDR3 reads TGTGCCAGCACCCCTAGCGGGGCCCAAGAGACCCAGTACTTC. Translated, it gives CASTPSGAQETQYF.

The V and J genes are TRBV15 and TRBJ1-4; no firm D call. CDR1 is LNHNV and CDR2 is YYDKDF in the germline V gene (reference sequence). V was pared by 0 bases and J by 6 bases, with 8 bases between. This CDR3 has 14 residues. The CDR3 DNA reads as TGTGCCACCAGCAGAGATATGGCTGATGAAAAACTGTTTTTT. Its translation is CATSRDMADEKLFF. Based on the CDR3 plus reference TRBV15 and TRBJ1-4, the full variable domain is DAMVIQNPRYQVTQFGKPVTLSCSQTLNHNVMYWYQQKSSQAPKLLFHYYDKDFNNEADTPDNFQSRRPNTSFCFLDIRSPGLGDTAMYLCATSRDMADEKLFFGSGTQLSVL.

As concerns this clone: Other DNA sequences of this sample code for an identical CDR3. The chain joins TRBV12-5 to TRBJ2-3, with no clear D. Trimming removed 7 bases from V and 5 bases from J, with 7 bases in between. The CDR3 consists of 11 residues. Germline V lookup: CDR1 LGHNT, CDR2 FRNRAP. The CDR3 reads CASATGDTQYF. The CDR3 DNA is TGTGCTAGTGCCACGGGAGATACGCAGTATTTT.